This TCR beta chain was sequenced during a study of T-cell reconstitution after alpha-beta-depleted transplantation in children. Overall study findings and caveats: T-cell counts and diversity were attributed mostly to newly produced T cells one year after transplant. Reportedly, only several hundred clones from non-depleted graft cells drove alpha-beta T-cell counts at about two months.

This CDR3 comprises 16 residues. Germline CDR1 reads DFQATT; CDR2 reads SNEGSKA (reference sequence). V lost 3 bases and J lost 2, with 19 bases in between. On this clonotype itself: Its target is not known.

The library targeted TCRbeta and was prepared with unique molecular identifiers. TCRdb reprocessed the PCR reads via MiXCR and lists one record per CDR3 protein. This sample has a few hundred thousand distinct CDR3 sequences, with 25% to 30% found just once. The sequence derives from a boy in the first two years of life with Wiskott-Aldrich syndrome, due to receive a stem cell transplant. The rearrangement uses TRBV20-1 and TRBJ1-1, with a weak D call TRBD1 (6 bases). The sample in question was PBMCs, obtained before TCRalphabeta/CD19-depleted stem cell transplant. Here the CDR3 DNA reads TGCAGTGCTAGGTTTTCGCAGGGGAAGAGAAACACTGAAGCTTTCTTT. It encodes CSARFSQGKRNTEAFF.